Listed here are 20 T cell receptor beta chains from one sample, sequenced in a study of T cell responses to AZD1222 COVID-19 vaccine. The table came from immunoSEQ multiplex PCR; TCRdb's copy has only in-frame clones and leaves some out. The repertoire includes 130,000 or so clones, roughly 89% of them detected once, and 5.4% sits in the top ten. The source was peripheral blood, collected on day 0 of AZD1222 vaccination. Receptors were obtained from an adult in good health.

The chain is built from TRBV28 and TRBJ2-1; 13 nucleotides agree with TRBD2. The CDR3 extends over 19 amino acids. V lost 4 bases and J lost 0; bases outside the gene matches: 9. CDR1 and CDR2 (germline): MDHEN, SYDVKM. For the CDR3, the DNA is TGTGCCAGCAGTTCTCGACTAGCGGGAGGCCAGAGCTCCTACAATGAGCAGTTCTTC. Amino acids: CASSSRLAGGQSSYNEQFF.

The J gene is TRBJ2-5, the V gene TRBV9, with TRBD2 matching over 10 bases. V shed 3 bases and J 5 bases; nucleotides not matched to a gene: 7. The CDR3 spans 15 residues. Germline CDR1 is SGDLS and CDR2 is YYNGEE. The CDR3 DNA follows: TGTGCCAGCAGCGCCGGACTAGCGGTCGGGGAGACCCAGTACTTC. This encodes CASSAGLAVGETQYF.

The chain couples TRBV7-6 to TRBJ2-2; tentative D call: TRBD2 (6 bases). CDR3 length: 19 amino acids. The germline CDR1 and CDR2 sequences are SGHVS and FNYEAQ. V was clipped by 1 base and J by 1 base, with 19 bases between them. For the CDR3, the DNA is TGTGCCAGCAGCTTAGTGATCGTCTCGGGGGTCCGGAACACCGGGGAGCTGTTTTTT. Its protein product is CASSLVIVSGVRNTGELFF.

This clone was recorded only once. The J gene is TRBJ1-6, the V gene TRBV27, with TRBD1 matching over 7 bases. Germline V gene lookup returns CDR1 MNHEY and CDR2 SMNVEV (reference sequence). The CDR3 is 13 residues long. V was clipped by 6 bases and J by 10 bases; unmatched bases: 6. The CDR3 here is CASSLEGASPLHF. In DNA form, the CDR3 reads TGTGCCAGCAGCCTGGAGGGGGCCTCACCCCTCCACTTT.

The chain employs TRBV19 and TRBJ1-5; 7 nucleotides match TRBD1. This CDR3 contains 14 residues. Germline V gene data show CDR1 as LNHDA and CDR2 as SQIVND (reference sequence). V shed 4 bases, J shed 11 bases, and the junction held 11 bases outside the gene matches. The CDR3 sequence: CASSNQGGGQTQHF. CDR3 in DNA: TGTGCCAGTAGTAATCAGGGGGGAGGGCAGACCCAGCATTTT.

The chain carries TRBV2 and TRBJ2-7; TRBD1 or TRBD2 may be the D gene (6 bases each). The CDR3 runs 14 residues. Germline lookup yields CDR1 SNHLY and CDR2 FYNNEI. V lost 2 bases and J lost 1, with 9 bases in between. The CDR3 DNA sequence: TGTGCCAGCAGTGAACAGGGGACTTCCTACGAGCAGTACTTC. This sequence encodes CASSEQGTSYEQYF.

V usage is TRBV5-1 and J usage is TRBJ1-2; TRBD1 matches 9 bases. Germline CDR1 and CDR2: SGHRS and YFSETQ. The V gene end was trimmed by 0 bases and the J gene end by 8 bases; junction bases not matched to a gene: 2. The CDR3 totals 13 residues. Here the CDR3 reads CASSLGTGEGYTF. The CDR3 region has the DNA TGCGCCAGCAGCTTGGGGACAGGGGAAGGCTACACCTTC.

The rearrangement uses TRBV11-2 and TRBJ2-6; unclear D gene. Trimming took 8 bases from V and 1 from J, leaving 6 bases between them. Germline CDR1 and CDR2: SGHAT and FQNNGV. The CDR3 consists of 13 residues. CDR3 in amino acids: CASGHSGANVLTF. The CDR3 nucleotides read TGTGCCAGCGGTCATTCTGGGGCCAACGTCCTGACTTTC.

In this sample, this clone turned up once. The genes are TRBV10-1 and TRBJ2-1; maybe TRBD2 (5 bases). Germline V gene data show CDR1 as WNHNN and CDR2 as SYGVQD (reference sequence). The CDR3 has 16 residues. V lost 3 bases and J lost 3, with 15 bases in between. The CDR3 DNA reads as TGCGCCAGCAGTGAATATATGGGGAGCGGCTACAATGAGCAGTTCTTC. Translating gives CASSEYMGSGYNEQFF.

This chain uses TRBV7-3 with TRBJ1-2; D uncertain. The CDR3 runs to 11 residues. The germline gives CDR1 SGHTA, CDR2 FQGTGA. Trimming pared 5 bases from V and 8 bases from J, leaving 9 bases between. The CDR3 spells CASSNGEGYTF. The CDR3 DNA sequence: TGTGCCAGCAGCAACGGGGAGGGCTACACCTTC.

Of note for this clone: The sample holds other DNA sequences that translate to the same CDR3. In DNA, the CDR3 is TGTGCCAGCAGCTTGAGCTGGGAGACCCAGTACTTC. The encoded protein is CASSLSWETQYF. This sequence joins TRBV7-9 and TRBJ2-5; no definite D call. Trimming removed 3 bases at V and 5 bases at J, with 7 bases between. Germline lookup yields CDR1 SEHNR and CDR2 FQNEAQ (reference sequence). This CDR3 has 12 residues.

The chain carries TRBV12-3 or TRBV12-4 and TRBJ1-5; D remains ambiguous. The length of the CDR3 is 13 residues. The V end was cut by 3 bases, the J end by 4 bases, with 7 bases between. The CDR3 DNA follows: TGTGCCAGCAGTTTCCCTAGAAATCAGCCCCAGCATTTT. Amino acids: CASSFPRNQPQHF.

This clone was seen just once. V usage is TRBV27 and J usage is TRBJ2-7; the match to TRBD1 covers 7 bases. CDR1 and CDR2 (germline): MNHEY, SMNVEV (reference sequence). This CDR3 has 14 residues. Germline trimming cut 6 bases from V and 5 bases from J; bases unmatched to any gene: 10. The CDR3 spells CASSKTGFKNEQYF. For the CDR3, the DNA is TGTGCCAGCAGCAAGACAGGGTTTAAAAACGAGCAGTACTTC.

This clone was observed a single time. This chain joins TRBV19 and TRBJ1-2; 7 bases match TRBD1. The CDR3 totals 17 residues. The V gene's germline CDR1 is LNHDA and CDR2 SQIVND (reference sequence). With 6 bases clipped from V and 4 bases from J, the junction kept 17 bases outside the gene matches. The CDR3 sequence: CASRGFGTEGYSYGYTF. Here the CDR3 DNA reads TGTGCCAGTAGGGGTTTCGGGACAGAGGGTTATAGCTATGGCTACACCTTC. Complete variable domain (other parts from reference TRBV19 and TRBJ1-2): DGGITQSPKYLFRKEGQNVTLSCEQNLNHDAMYWYRQDPGQGLRLIYYSQIVNDFQKGDIAEGYSVSREKKESFPLTVTSAQKNPTAFYLCASRGFGTEGYSYGYTFGSGTRLTVV.

CDR3 loop: CASRDRGRRETQYF. As DNA, the CDR3 is TGTGCCAGCCGGGACAGGGGGCGCAGAGAGACCCAGTACTTC. The chain uses TRBV7-5 and TRBJ2-5; the D call TRBD1 from the table was never checked on the DNA. TRBV7-5 is marked as a pseudogene. CDR3 length: 14 residues.

The chain is built from TRBV28 and TRBJ2-3, with D hard to call. The V gene's germline CDR1 is MDHEN and CDR2 SYDVKM. This CDR3 spans 12 amino acids. V lost 7 bases and J 6 bases, leaving 11 bases between the germline ends. This CDR3 reads CASTGPPDTQYF. Here the CDR3 DNA reads TGTGCCAGCACCGGCCCACCGGATACGCAGTATTTT.

The chain couples TRBV12-3 or TRBV12-4 to TRBJ2-2; D is undetermined. V dropped 6 bases and J dropped 7 bases, with 9 bases sitting between them. The CDR3 sequence is 12 residues long. CDR3 sequence (DNA): TGTGCCAGCAGGGGGTCGTACGGGGAGCTGTTTTTT. This codes for CASRGSYGELFF.

Turning to this clone: The germline gene is not matched at one end of the junction; a read error may be the cause. V and J are TRBV30 and TRBJ1-4, with a weak D call TRBD1 (6 bases). This CDR3 is built from 16 residues. Germline V gene sequence: CDR1 GTSNPN, CDR2 SVGIG (reference sequence). The CDR3 DNA follows: TGCGCCTGGAGTAGGGGGACTAGCTCAACTAATGAAAAACTGTTTTTT. Translating gives CAWSRGTSSTNEKLFF.

This clone has a single count. This CDR3 reads CASTLQGLDEKLFF. CDR3 in DNA: TGTGCCAGTACCTTACAGGGTTTAGATGAAAAACTGTTTTTT. V usage is TRBV19 and J usage is TRBJ1-4; tentatively, D is TRBD1 (6 bases). The CDR3 consists of 14 residues. Germline lookup yields CDR1 LNHDA and CDR2 SQIVND (reference sequence). V was trimmed by 7 bases and J by 6 bases, leaving 15 bases between them.

The chain employs TRBV5-1 and TRBJ1-1; no clear D gene. The CDR3 is 15 amino acids. Deletions cut 0 bases from V and 1 base from J, with 10 bases between. Germline values: CDR1 SGHRS, CDR2 YFSETQ. Here the CDR3 reads CASSLGEVSNTEAFF. CDR3 bases: TGCGCCAGCAGCTTGGGGGAGGTCTCGAACACTGAAGCTTTCTTT.